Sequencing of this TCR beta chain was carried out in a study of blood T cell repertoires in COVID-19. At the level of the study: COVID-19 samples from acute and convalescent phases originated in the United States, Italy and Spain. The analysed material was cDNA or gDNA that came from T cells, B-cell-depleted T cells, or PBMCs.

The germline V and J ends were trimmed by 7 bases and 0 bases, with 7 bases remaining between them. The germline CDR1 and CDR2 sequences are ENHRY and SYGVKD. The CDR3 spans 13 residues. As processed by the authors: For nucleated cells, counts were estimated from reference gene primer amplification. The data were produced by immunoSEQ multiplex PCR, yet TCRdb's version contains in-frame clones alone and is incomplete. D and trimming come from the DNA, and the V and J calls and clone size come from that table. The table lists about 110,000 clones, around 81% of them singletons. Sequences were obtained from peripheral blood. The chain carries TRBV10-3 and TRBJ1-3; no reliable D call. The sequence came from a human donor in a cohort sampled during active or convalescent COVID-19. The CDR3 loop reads CAIKSDSGNTIYF. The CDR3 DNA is TGTGCCATCAAATCAGACTCTGGAAACACCATATATTTT.